This TCR beta chain was captured in a study of graft-versus-host responses after intestinal transplantation. Study details: Those transplanted obtained multivisceral, liver-intestinal, or isolated intestinal grafts. Tacrolimus and steroids were given for 2 to 3 years to all recipients after anti-thymocyte globulin induction. The study's findings and limits: GvH clones surfaced in recipient marrow, some emerging earlier in ileum or blood. An association linked early post-transplant HvG declines with peak circulating GvH clone levels.

Repertoires were generated with immunoSEQ multiplex PCR, while TCRdb's copy carries only in-frame clones and drops some. Of 5,000 to 7,000 clones in the sample, 69% were seen once. A remark on this clone: The target antigen is unknown.

This CDR3 is built from 15 residues. V was clipped by 5 bases and J by 0 bases, with 13 bases between them. Germline loops: CDR1 SEHNR, CDR2 FQNEAQ (reference sequence). Graft material was processed, releasing intraepithelial and lamina propria lymphocytes. The chain has TRBV7-9 and TRBJ1-1; D possibly corresponds to TRBD1 (5 bases). This specimen consisted of ileum tissue, obtained around 320 days after intestinal transplant. The sequence derives from a human patient who received an intestinal transplant, so some T cells may come from the graft donor. CDR3 bases: TGTGCCAGCAGCCCCCAGGGTGCCATGAACACTGAAGCTTTCTTT. The encoded protein is CASSPQGAMNTEAFF.